This T cell receptor (beta chain) is from a study of OX40 agonist ivuxolimab in advanced cancers. The overall study: Ivuxolimab, an antibody acting as an agonist of OX40 (CD134), was used to treat patients. General observations from the study: Clonal expansion in partial responders at 0.1-3.0 mg/kg ranked among the lowest.

Autoimmune disease history or systemic immunosuppression excluded patients. This CDR3 contains 14 residues. Germline CDR1 is SGHRS and CDR2 is YFSETQ. V was pared by 0 bases and J by 6 bases, with 3 bases of the junction left unmatched. This clone was observed a handful of times. Its antigen is currently unknown. Assay: immunoSEQ multiplex PCR; the TCRdb copy retains only in-frame clones and omits some. The table lists about 73,000 clones, around 90% of them singletons. Sequenced material: CD4+ or CD8+ T cells sorted from blood, taken in a trial of the OX40 agonist ivuxolimab. The receptor's source is an adult with an advanced solid tumor such as melanoma, head and neck, liver or kidney cancer. The rearrangement uses TRBV5-1 and TRBJ2-7; 10 bases align to TRBD1. The CDR3 nucleotides read TGCGCCAGCAGCTTGGGACAGGGGGCCAGCGAGCAGTACTTC. Protein product: CASSLGQGASEQYF.